What follows is one TCR beta chain and its context. What it binds is unknown. These data originate in a study of cytomegalovirus exposure and HLA in healthy donors. V lost 3 bases to trimming and J lost 8 bases; unmatched junction nucleotides: 7. The CDR3 is made up of 15 amino acids. CDR1 is LGHNA, CDR2 YNFKEQ, per germline. Overall study findings and caveats: Researchers left out some V segments, among them TRBV6-2 and TRBV6-3, as indistinguishable. The authors considered a cluster of highly shared sequence variants likely to be a sequencing artifact. A later analysis associated 15,000 to 20,000 TCR beta sequences with HLA alleles at a 0.05 false discovery rate. In a later analysis, parvovirus B19, influenza, CMV and Epstein-Barr virus appeared linked to several top co-occurrence clusters.

The PCR had 60 Vbeta and 13 Jbeta primers. Generated by immunoSEQ multiplex PCR, the TCRdb table keeps only in-frame clones and is missing some. Of over 150,000 clones listed, around 64% are singletons. The rearrangement uses TRBV4-2 and TRBJ1-4, with 9 positions matching TRBD1. Sequenced input: PBMCs. This receptor was taken from a young woman in good health and CMV-seronegative. The CDR3 DNA sequence: TGTGCCAGCAGCCATGGGGACAGGGATCAGGAAAAACTGTTTTTT. Translation gives CASSHGDRDQEKLFF.